This TCR beta chain was observed in a study of human T cells and chemical hapten exposure (dated by TCRdb to the early 2020s). Study-wide context: For sensitization, 2% DPC in acetone was applied to a roughly 2 cm by roughly 2 cm area of upper inner arm skin. Patients additionally received weekly therapeutic DPC doses to the scalp throughout the roughly 24-week study period. Patch testing was done on the upper back using Finn chambers containing 0.01% DPC, and results were scored after 6 days according to International Contact Dermatitis Research Group standards. The patient cohort, mostly female, included alopecia areata with under or over 50% scalp involvement, alopecia totalis and alopecia universalis. Libraries were combined into a pool for sequencing, and differences in TCR yield between samples came mainly from small differences in library volumes within the pool. The study tracked peripheral blood TCR repertoire changes in vivo during primary and secondary sensitization to the hapten diphenylcyclopropenone (DPC) in alopecia patients. Blood samples were taken from patients before sensitization (week 0) and then at 2, 6 and about 24 weeks after DPC sensitization. For TCR sequencing, blood came from some 31 alopecia patients at anywhere from one to four time points (pre-sensitization, 2, 6 and 24 weeks). Points the paper makes about the study in general: After repeated subsampling, changes were observed in the strength of the expansion versus patch-test correlation and in the threshold at which the correlation became significant. The number of PT1 expanded TCRs positively correlated with patch test score, significant at thresholds 8, 16 and 32 but not 4. Significantly more large CDR3 similarity clusters were formed by expanded TCRs than by pre-sensitization or healthy control sets, consistent with antigen-driven responses. The number of TCRs above 1 in 1000 frequency did not change with DPC sensitization; there was no evidence of global repertoire structure alterations. Because every patient had alopecia, a presumed autoimmune disease, the patients' immune response might differ from that of healthy individuals.

What the time point label conveys for this sample: patch test 3, about 24 weeks after DPC sensitization. The treatment or condition tag for this specimen amounts to: therapeutic diphenylcyclopropenone sensitization with weekly scalp DPC. At each patch-test visit, blood was drawn before the patch test was applied. Eligible patients were aged 18 to 70, diagnosed with alopecia, deemed suitable for DPC therapy, and excluded if pregnant. Unfractionated whole blood was collected in Tempus Blood RNA tubes, and total RNA was extracted from that blood. Points on this clonotype: Its antigen target is currently unknown. Base-call qualities are not available, and no considerably larger clone is one nucleotide away.

Receptor libraries were prepared by RACE. TCRdb names NextSeq 500 as the instrument used. During library preparation, unique molecular identifiers were attached to individual cDNA molecules so that TCRs could be counted quantitatively and reproducibly. Each blood RNA sample was used to sequence both TCR alpha and TCR beta chains. Per the authors' processing: A median of roughly 100,000 TCRs per sample was observed, with a range of roughly 20,000 to 750,000. The Decombinator software suite was used to annotate the V, J and CDR3 of the TCR reads. For PS versus PT1 abundance plots, all samples were subsampled to the same number of TCRs (28,000). Expanded TCRs were defined as absent before sensitization and observed at least eight times at the 2-week time point. TCRdb's own reprocessing of the public reads used fastp at Q25 and MiXCR and kept productive beta chains. Identical CDR3 protein sequences are pooled into one entry, listed with their most common genes and DNA. V and J calls and clone size were set by TCRdb, not the authors. Within this sample are more than 150,000 distinct CDR3 sequences, with 24% of them counted one time only. Roughly 2.4% of the sample goes to the ten largest clones.

The V end loses 6 bases and the J end loses 6 bases, and a stretch of 11 bases separates them. Looking up the germline V gene (reference sequence) yields CDR1 DFQATT and CDR2 SNEGSKA. The CDR3 runs 12 amino acids, cysteine and phenylalanine included. Of all the DNA, just the CDR3 is kept, 36 bases in frame from base 1. Sequencing was performed on whole blood, taken in connection with sensitization to the hapten diphenylcyclopropenone (DPC). This clonotype was obtained from a woman aged 40 to 55 with alopecia areata. Some clones in this sample may be carry-over from other donors' samples. The rearranged segments are TRBV20-1 and TRBJ1-4, with the D segment identity uncertain. Read as DNA, the sequence is TGCAGTGCCAATTTTTGGGATGAAAAACTGTTTTTT. The translation is CSANFWDEKLFF.